Below are 23 T cell receptor beta chains sequenced from a single sample in a study of naive and memory T cell subsets. No antigens are known for them. Study-level results: A few larger clonotypes appeared in naive repertoires, especially CD8, possibly memory cells re-expressing CD45RA.

Two oligonucleotides, mixed equimolar, formed the beta constant-region primer covering TRBC1 and TRBC2. Nested alpha and beta constant-region primers with the SP2 primer drove four PCR rounds on ligated cDNA. TCRdb processed the UMI-ligation and nested PCR reads anew with MiXCR; each CDR3 protein has one entry. The sample includes approximately 150,000 distinct CDR3 sequences, 22% of them seen just once. Sequenced sample: naive CD4+ T cells from blood. The receptors originated from a human donor in good health.

This clonotype was seen a few times. This chain uses TRBV18 with TRBJ1-1; the D is unclear. Trimming left V 3 bases short and J 0 bases short, with 11 bases between. In germline, CDR1 is KGHSH, CDR2 LQKENI. The CDR3 runs to 15 residues. CDR3 DNA sequence: TGTGCCAGCTCACCCGACCGGGAGGTGAACACTGAAGCTTTCTTT. This encodes CASSPDREVNTEAFF.

This clonotype was seen repeatedly, ten times or more. The chain recombines TRBV28 with TRBJ1-2; possible D gene TRBD1, 6 bases. CDR1 MDHEN and CDR2 SYDVKM come from the germline V gene. The ends were cut back, 8 bases at V and 7 bases at J, with 14 bases in the middle. CDR3 length: 12 amino acids. CDR3 DNA sequence: TGTGCCAGCTCACCCCAGGGGCTTGGCTACACCTTC. Translating it yields CASSPQGLGYTF.

In this sample, this clonotype turned up a few times. This chain links TRBV12-3 or TRBV12-4 with TRBJ2-3; D not resolved. V lost 8 bases and J 7 bases, leaving 25 bases between the germline ends. The CDR3 extends over 16 amino acids. The CDR3 protein is CASLWVGSRFGNTQYF. In DNA form, the CDR3 reads TGTGCCAGCCTCTGGGTTGGTAGTCGGTTCGGAAATACGCAGTATTTT.

This clonotype was detected only a few times. The chain combines TRBV28 with TRBJ1-1, with unresolved D. Trimming pared 3 bases from V and 6 bases from J, leaving 14 bases between. Germline V gene sequence: CDR1 MDHEN, CDR2 SYDVKM. This CDR3 is built from 14 residues. This chain's CDR3 is CASSFDLEKAEAFF. In nucleotides, the CDR3 is TGTGCCAGCAGTTTCGACCTGGAGAAGGCTGAAGCTTTCTTT.

The chain couples TRBV11-2 to TRBJ2-3; no clear D gene. V shed 1 base and J shed 4 bases, with 9 bases lying between them. This CDR3 spans 14 amino acids. CDR1 is SGHAT and CDR2 is FQNNGV in the germline V gene. In DNA, the CDR3 is TGTGCCAGCAGCTTAGGGAGTTGGGCAGATACGCAGTATTTT. Translated: CASSLGSWADTQYF. The full variable domain, in which reference TRBV11-2 and TRBJ2-3 provide the parts outside the CDR3, is EAGVAQSPRYKIIEKRQSVAFWCNPISGHATLYWYQQILGQGPKLLIQFQNNGVVDDSQLPKDRFSAERLKGVDSTLKIQPAKLEDSAVYLCASSLGSWADTQYFGPGTRLTVL.

This clonotype was picked up a small number of times. The chain joins TRBV29-1 to TRBJ2-1; 7 positions match TRBD1. The V gene end was trimmed by 7 bases and the J gene end by 9 bases; junction bases not matched to a gene: 12. Germline V gene sequence: CDR1 SQVTM, CDR2 ANQGSEA. The CDR3 contains 13 residues. This chain's CDR3 is CSAWTGRTSEQFF. The CDR3 DNA sequence: TGCAGCGCCTGGACAGGTCGGACGTCTGAGCAGTTCTTC.

The rearrangement links TRBV6-1 to TRBJ2-3; D is undetermined. V shed 4 bases and J shed 2 bases, with 7 bases lying between them. The CDR3 contains 13 residues. Germline CDR1 MNHNS, CDR2 SASEGT. The CDR3 spells CASSGVITDTQYF. The CDR3, as DNA: TGTGCCAGCAGTGGGGTGATCACAGATACGCAGTATTTT.

This clonotype occurred many times. This chain uses TRBV19 with TRBJ2-1; 9 bases map to TRBD1. This CDR3 region has 14 residues. Germline values: CDR1 LNHDA, CDR2 SQIVND (reference sequence). The trim removed 9 bases at V and 4 bases at J, leaving 7 bases unmatched. The CDR3 sequence is CASRDRDRYNEQFF. The CDR3 DNA reads TGTGCCAGCCGGGACAGGGACAGATACAATGAGCAGTTCTTC.

This clonotype came up a few times. The V and J genes are TRBV3-1 and TRBJ2-7; D remains unclear. The germline gives CDR1 LGHDT, CDR2 YNNKEL (reference sequence). The ends were cut back, 2 bases at V and 4 bases at J, with 9 bases in the middle. The CDR3 totals 13 residues. CDR3 in amino acids: CASSQRHTYEQYF. In nucleotides, the CDR3 is TGTGCCAGCAGCCAACGCCATACGTACGAGCAGTACTTC.

There are a few counts of this clonotype. The chain links TRBV7-6 to TRBJ2-2, with unresolved D. Per the germline V gene, CDR1 is SGHVS and CDR2 is FNYEAQ. Trimming left V 1 base short and J 3 bases short, with 12 bases between. The CDR3 spans 16 residues. CDR3 sequence reads: CASSLGSKLYTGELFF. The CDR3 nucleotides are TGTGCCAGCAGCTTAGGCAGTAAGCTTTACACCGGGGAGCTGTTTTTT.

This chain uses TRBV3-1 with TRBJ2-1; TRBD2 agrees at 11 bases. Germline loops: CDR1 LGHDT, CDR2 YNNKEL (reference sequence). The V and J ends lost 0 bases and 7 bases, in that order; junction bases with no gene match: 17. The CDR3 length is 20 residues. The CDR3 reads CASSQERVGTSGNSRNEQFF. As DNA, the CDR3 is TGTGCCAGCAGCCAAGAACGGGTAGGGACTAGCGGAAACTCGAGGAATGAGCAGTTCTTC.

This chain connects TRBV6-5 to TRBJ2-7, with 10 bases identical to TRBD1. The germline V gene encodes CDR1 MNHEY and CDR2 SVGAGI. This CDR3 region has 15 residues. V lost 6 bases and J lost 7; bases outside the gene matches: 12. Here the CDR3 reads CASRAPGQGLGEQYF. As DNA, the CDR3 is TGTGCCAGCAGAGCACCGGGACAGGGGTTAGGGGAGCAGTACTTC.

Only a few counts were recorded for this clonotype. The chain uses TRBV6-6 and TRBJ2-1; 12 nucleotides agree with TRBD2. The V segment lost 6 bases and the J segment 2 bases; nucleotides outside the gene matches: 5. The CDR3 length is 16 residues. Germline values: CDR1 MNHNY, CDR2 SVGAGI (reference sequence). The DNA of the CDR3 is TGTGCCAGCAGCGGGACTAGCGGGCGTACCTACAATGAGCAGTTCTTC. Protein sequence: CASSGTSGRTYNEQFF.

The chain combines TRBV6-1 with TRBJ2-6, with 9 bases matching TRBD1. Germline loops: CDR1 MNHNS, CDR2 SASEGT. The V segment lost 4 bases and the J segment 0 bases; nucleotides outside the gene matches: 10. This CDR3 contains 19 residues. The chain's CDR3 is CASSVETGGVGSGANVLTF. DNA for the CDR3: TGTGCCAGCAGTGTCGAAACAGGGGGCGTAGGCTCTGGGGCCAACGTCCTGACTTTC.

The chain has TRBV3-1 and TRBJ1-2; D ambiguous. This CDR3 contains 13 residues. Trimming stripped 1 base from V and 3 bases from J, with 6 bases between. Germline-derived CDR1 and CDR2 are LGHDT and YNNKEL (reference sequence). The CDR3 protein is CASSQVPDYGYTF. The CDR3, as DNA: TGTGCCAGCAGCCAAGTACCCGACTATGGCTACACCTTC.

The rearrangement joins TRBV7-9 to TRBJ1-3; no firm D call. Germline lookup yields CDR1 SEHNR and CDR2 FQNEAQ (reference sequence). The CDR3 runs 15 residues. Trimming removed 2 bases at V and 5 bases at J, with 13 bases between. CDR3 sequence reads: CASSLLVSARNTIYF. CDR3 in DNA: TGTGCCAGCAGCTTATTGGTCTCGGCTCGAAACACCATATATTTT.

This clonotype was detected a few times. This rearrangement joins TRBV4-2 to TRBJ2-3, with D perhaps TRBD2 (6 bases). Germline V gives CDR1 LGHNA, CDR2 YNFKEQ. Trimming removed 0 bases at V and 2 bases at J, with 12 bases between. The CDR3 is made up of 16 amino acids. The CDR3, as DNA: TGTGCCAGCAGCCAAGATACAGCGGGCCCCACAGATACGCAGTATTTT. Translating gives CASSQDTAGPTDTQYF.

The rearrangement joins TRBV29-1 to TRBJ1-1, with no clear D. CDR1 and CDR2 (germline): SQVTM, ANQGSEA. This CDR3 spans 13 amino acids. Trimming took 6 bases from V and 0 from J, leaving 11 bases between them. This CDR3 reads CSVVQLMNTEAFF. The CDR3 nucleotides are TGCAGCGTCGTACAGCTTATGAACACTGAAGCTTTCTTT.

This clonotype was counted at least ten times. The genes are TRBV27 and TRBJ2-3; D uncertain. The CDR3 is made up of 13 amino acids. Trimming removed 6 bases from V and 2 bases from J, with 9 bases in between. Germline assignment: CDR1 MNHEY and CDR2 SMNVEV (reference sequence). The CDR3 bases are TGTGCCAGCAGCCAAATCAACACAGATACGCAGTATTTT. Protein sequence: CASSQINTDTQYF.

This clonotype was picked up a small number of times. CDR3 in DNA: TGTGCCAGCAGCGTAGGTATTTTTACAGGGGACCACGAGCAGTACTTC. Amino acid sequence: CASSVGIFTGDHEQYF. The chain recombines TRBV9 with TRBJ2-7; 7 bases are a match to TRBD1. V gave up 0 bases and J gave up 5 bases; unmatched junction bases: 11. The CDR3 extends over 16 amino acids. Germline values: CDR1 SGDLS, CDR2 YYNGEE.

This clonotype has more than one count but fewer than ten. The CDR3 region is CSVEVARTYNEQFF. The CDR3 DNA follows: TGCAGCGTTGAAGTAGCGCGGACTTACAATGAGCAGTTCTTC. The chain combines TRBV29-1 with TRBJ2-1, with a tentative D call TRBD2 (5 bases). CDR1 and CDR2 (germline): SQVTM, ANQGSEA. Trimming cost V 1 base and J 4 bases, with 11 bases left between them. The CDR3 sequence is 14 residues long.

CDR3 in amino acids: CSVSGGAENSPLHF. The CDR3 bases are TGCAGCGTTTCAGGGGGCGCGGAAAATTCACCCCTCCACTTT. The chain uses TRBV29-1 and TRBJ1-6; TRBD1 agrees at 8 bases. In germline, CDR1 is SQVTM, CDR2 ANQGSEA. The ends lost 5 bases at V and 7 bases at J; junction bases unmatched: 7. The CDR3 is 14 residues long.

The chain has TRBV6-2 or TRBV6-3 and TRBJ2-7; D is uncertain. The V gene lost 6 bases and the J gene lost 2 bases, with 11 bases spanning the gap. Looked up from germline, CDR1 is MNHEY and CDR2 is SVGEGT. The CDR3 covers 13 residues. The CDR3 protein is CASRNAGTYEQYF. CDR3 sequence (DNA): TGTGCCAGCAGAAACGCCGGTACCTACGAGCAGTACTTC.